This TCR beta chain emerged from a study of response to subunit inactivated influenza vaccine. MiXCR was run by TCRdb on the RT-PCR reads, yielding one entry per CDR3 protein. The sample has over 400,000 distinct CDR3 sequences; about 10% are singletons. Study results and limitations: T cells newly recruited by each seasonal influenza vaccination are few, the authors suggested.

V lost 1 base to trimming and J lost 0 bases, with 6 bases between them. The CDR3 spans 14 residues. From germline, CDR1 is SGHTA and CDR2 FQGNSA. Only a few counts were recorded for this clonotype. The antigen is unknown. The source was PBMCs from blood, collected roughly 48 days after vaccination. The chain links TRBV7-2 to TRBJ2-5; D not resolved. The origin of this receptor is a man in his forties or fifties who received an inactivated influenza vaccine. Here the CDR3 DNA reads TGTGCCAGCAGCTTAGTCTCGTACCAAGAGACCCAGTACTTC. It is translated as CASSLVSYQETQYF.